This T cell receptor beta chain was observed in a study of CD8+ T cells in alopecia areata. About the study: Severity of treated patients was scored by affected scalp percentage. Study-wide results and caveats: Within the top 100, expanded CD8+ clones significantly decreased with tofacitinib, as did scalp clonality. Having one nonresponder leaves uncertain how baseline CD8+ expansion relates to response.

Documented treatment: oral pan-JAK inhibitor, 5-10 mg twice daily. Sampling of alopecia areata patients yielded lesional scalp punch biopsies as well as peripheral blood. Remarks on this clone: Its target is unknown. The sample carries other DNA sequences with the same CDR3.

Isolated RNA was reverse transcribed into cDNA used as the sequencing template. Assay: immunoSEQ multiplex PCR; the TCRdb copy retains only in-frame clones and omits some. This repertoire shows approximately 210,000 clones, approximately 45% found once; its top ten account for roughly 2.8%. Germline lookup yields CDR1 GTSNPN and CDR2 SVGIG (reference sequence). The CDR3 is made up of 13 amino acids. The V and J ends lost 5 bases and 2 bases, in that order; junction bases with no gene match: 1. The chain combines TRBV30 with TRBJ1-5; 9 nucleotides line up with TRBD1. The TCR sequence derives from a human donor with alopecia areata. The sample was CD4+ T cells sorted from blood, taken around week 37, from a patient treated with tofacitinib. The CDR3 loop is CAWGDRGNQPQHF. The CDR3 DNA is TGTGCCTGGGGGGACAGGGGCAATCAGCCCCAGCATTTT.